One sample yielded the 8 T cell receptor beta chains listed below, sequenced in a study of blood T cell repertoires in COVID-19. Produced via immunoSEQ multiplex PCR; TCRdb's table is partial and in-frame only. The table includes 250,000 to 350,000 clones, 80% to 90% detected once. The sample was peripheral blood. The receptor set was obtained from a woman aged 45 to 65 with acute or convalescent COVID-19.

The chain has TRBV30 and TRBJ1-5; tentative D call: TRBD1 (6 bases). Germline V gene sequence: CDR1 GTSNPN, CDR2 SVGIG (reference sequence). The CDR3 consists of 13 residues. Trimming took off 3 bases at V and 5 bases at J, with 11 bases between the two ends. CDR3 amino acids: CAWSEGGDQPQHF. The CDR3 region has the DNA TGTGCCTGGAGCGAGGGGGGGGATCAGCCCCAGCATTTT.

V gene TRBV28 combines with J gene TRBJ1-5; TRBD1 might be the D (6 bases). V dropped 2 bases and J dropped 3 bases, with 8 bases sitting between them. The CDR3 contains 14 residues. CDR1 MDHEN and CDR2 SYDVKM come from the germline V gene. The CDR3 here is CASSLQGNNQPQHF. The CDR3 DNA reads as TGTGCCAGCAGTTTACAGGGGAACAATCAGCCCCAGCATTTT.

V and J are TRBV18 and TRBJ1-4, with a weak D call TRBD1 (5 bases). With 4 bases removed from V and 6 bases from J, the gap between germline ends came to 18 bases. This CDR3 comprises 16 residues. Germline V CDR1 and CDR2: KGHSH, LQKENI. CDR3 protein: CASSRSGRGADEKLFF. CDR3 bases: TGTGCCAGCTCACGGAGCGGGAGGGGCGCCGATGAAAAACTGTTTTTT.

The genes are TRBV11-2 and TRBJ1-2; 7 nucleotides agree with TRBD1. The germline V gene encodes CDR1 SGHAT and CDR2 FQNNGV. V shed 4 bases, J shed 0 bases, and the junction held 5 bases outside the gene matches. This CDR3 region has 15 residues. CDR3 in DNA: TGTGCCAGCAGCTCCCAGGGACAGCCTAACTATGGCTACACCTTC. Residues: CASSSQGQPNYGYTF.

The rearrangement uses TRBV18 and TRBJ2-1, with D perhaps matching TRBD1 (5 bases). Looked up from germline, CDR1 is KGHSH and CDR2 is LQKENI. The CDR3 runs to 18 residues. V lost 0 bases and J 5 bases, leaving 20 bases between the germline ends. The CDR3 loop is CASSPPVVTRQPNNEQFF. The CDR3 DNA is TGTGCCAGCTCACCACCGGTCGTAACGAGACAGCCCAACAATGAGCAGTTCTTC.

This chain connects TRBV12-3 or TRBV12-4 to TRBJ1-1; 7 bases map to TRBD1. V was pared by 6 bases and J by 4 bases, with 5 bases of the junction left unmatched. This CDR3 region has 13 residues. The CDR3, as DNA: TGTGCCAGCAGAAGACAGGGCGGCACTGAAGCTTTCTTT. Protein sequence: CASRRQGGTEAFF.

This clone turned up a few times. The chain is built from TRBV1 and TRBJ1-2. TRBV1 is labeled a pseudogene. There are 15 residues in the CDR3. The CDR3 loop reads CTSSQEGKEDYGYTF. In DNA, the CDR3 is TGCACCAGCAGCCAGGAGGGGAAGGAGGACTATGGCTACACCTTC.

This chain joins TRBV12-3 or TRBV12-4 and TRBJ2-7, with a tentative D call TRBD1 (8 bases). The CDR3 spans 13 residues. The ends were cut back, 4 bases at V and 3 bases at J, with 10 bases in the middle. This chain's CDR3 is CASSYRGGYEQYV. CDR3 nucleotide sequence: TGTGCCAGCAGTTACAGGGGGGGCTACGAGCAGTACGTC.